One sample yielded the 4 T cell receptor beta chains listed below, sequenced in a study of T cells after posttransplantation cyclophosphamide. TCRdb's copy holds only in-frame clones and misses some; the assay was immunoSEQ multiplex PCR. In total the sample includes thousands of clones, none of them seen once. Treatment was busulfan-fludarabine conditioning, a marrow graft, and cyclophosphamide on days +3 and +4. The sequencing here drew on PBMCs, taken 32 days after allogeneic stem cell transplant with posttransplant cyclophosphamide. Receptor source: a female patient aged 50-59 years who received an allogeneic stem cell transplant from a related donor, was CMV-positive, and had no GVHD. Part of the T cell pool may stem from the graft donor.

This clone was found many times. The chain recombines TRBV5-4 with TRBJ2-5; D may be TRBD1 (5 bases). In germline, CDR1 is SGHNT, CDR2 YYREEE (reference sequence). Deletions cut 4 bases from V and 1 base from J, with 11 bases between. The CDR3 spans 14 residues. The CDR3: CASSPTGSQETQYF. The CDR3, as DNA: TGTGCCAGCAGCCCCACAGGTTCCCAAGAGACCCAGTACTTC.

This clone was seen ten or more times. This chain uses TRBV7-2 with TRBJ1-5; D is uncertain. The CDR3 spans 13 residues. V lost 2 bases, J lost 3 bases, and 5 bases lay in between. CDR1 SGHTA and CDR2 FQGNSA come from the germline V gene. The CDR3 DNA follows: TGTGCCAGCAGCTTAACGGTCAATCAGCCCCAGCATTTT. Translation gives CASSLTVNQPQHF.

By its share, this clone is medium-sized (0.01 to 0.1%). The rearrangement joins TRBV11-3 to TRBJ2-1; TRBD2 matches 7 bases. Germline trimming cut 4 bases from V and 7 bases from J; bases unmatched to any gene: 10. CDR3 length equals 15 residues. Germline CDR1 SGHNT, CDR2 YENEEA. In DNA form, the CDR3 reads TGTGCCAGCAGCTGGGGAGGGGCAAGGGATAATGAGCAGTTCTTC. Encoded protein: CASSWGGARDNEQFF.

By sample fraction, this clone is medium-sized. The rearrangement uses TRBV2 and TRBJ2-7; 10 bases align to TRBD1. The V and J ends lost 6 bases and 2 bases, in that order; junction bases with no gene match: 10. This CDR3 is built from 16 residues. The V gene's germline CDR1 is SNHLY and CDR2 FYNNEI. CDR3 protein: CASRPPLDRGTYEQYF. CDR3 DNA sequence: TGTGCCAGCAGGCCCCCCCTGGACAGGGGGACCTACGAGCAGTACTTC.